The entry that follows covers one TCR beta chain sequence. The data belong to a study of Ad26.COV2.S vaccination and SARS-CoV-2 variants. Method: immunoSEQ multiplex PCR; TCRdb's copy keeps in-frame clones and lacks some. Here the sample spans 120,000 to 150,000 clones, 70% to 90% being singletons. This clonotype originated in a human donor who had recovered from COVID-19. This specimen was peripheral blood, taken after recovery from COVID-19.

The CDR3 DNA is TGTGCCAGCAGGGACAGGGGCGGCTACACCTTC. Translation gives CASRDRGGYTF. The chain carries TRBV2 and TRBJ1-2, with 9 bases fitting TRBD1. V shed 6 bases and J 8 bases; nucleotides not matched to a gene: 1. Germline assignment: CDR1 SNHLY and CDR2 FYNNEI. The CDR3 sequence is 11 residues long.